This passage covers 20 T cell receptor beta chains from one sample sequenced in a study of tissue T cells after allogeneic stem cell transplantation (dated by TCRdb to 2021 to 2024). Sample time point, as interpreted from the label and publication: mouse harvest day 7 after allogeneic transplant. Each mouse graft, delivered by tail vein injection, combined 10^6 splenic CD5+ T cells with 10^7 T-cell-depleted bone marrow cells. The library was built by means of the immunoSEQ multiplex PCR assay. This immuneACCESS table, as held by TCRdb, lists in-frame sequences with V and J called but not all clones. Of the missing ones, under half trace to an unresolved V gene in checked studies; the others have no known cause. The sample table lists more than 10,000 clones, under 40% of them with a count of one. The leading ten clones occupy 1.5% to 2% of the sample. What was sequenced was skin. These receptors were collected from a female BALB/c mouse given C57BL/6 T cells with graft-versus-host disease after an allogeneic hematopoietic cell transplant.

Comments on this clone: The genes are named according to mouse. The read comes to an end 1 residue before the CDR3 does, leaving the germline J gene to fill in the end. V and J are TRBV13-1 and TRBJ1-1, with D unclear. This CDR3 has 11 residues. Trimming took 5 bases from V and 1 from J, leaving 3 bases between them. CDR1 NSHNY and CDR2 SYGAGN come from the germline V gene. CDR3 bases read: TGTGCCAGCAGGGGGAACACAGAAGTCTTC. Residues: CASRGNTEVF. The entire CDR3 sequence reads CASRGNTEVFF.

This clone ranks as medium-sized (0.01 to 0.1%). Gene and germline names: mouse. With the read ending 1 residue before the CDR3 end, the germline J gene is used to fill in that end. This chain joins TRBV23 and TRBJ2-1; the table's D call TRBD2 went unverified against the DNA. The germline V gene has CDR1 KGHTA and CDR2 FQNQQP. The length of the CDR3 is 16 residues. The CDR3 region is CSSSQLGGYNYAEQFF. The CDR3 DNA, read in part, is TGCTCCAGCAGCCAACTGGGGGGTTATAACTATGCTGAGCAGTTC.

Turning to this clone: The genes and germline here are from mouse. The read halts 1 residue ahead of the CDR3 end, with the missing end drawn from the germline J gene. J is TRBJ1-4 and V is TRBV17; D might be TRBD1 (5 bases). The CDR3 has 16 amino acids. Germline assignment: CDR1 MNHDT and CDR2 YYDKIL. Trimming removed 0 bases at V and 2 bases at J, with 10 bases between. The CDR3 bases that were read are TGTGCTAGCAGTAGAGATGGGAGACAGTCCAACGAAAGATTATTT. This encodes CASSRDGRQSNERLF. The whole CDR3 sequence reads CASSRDGRQSNERLFF.

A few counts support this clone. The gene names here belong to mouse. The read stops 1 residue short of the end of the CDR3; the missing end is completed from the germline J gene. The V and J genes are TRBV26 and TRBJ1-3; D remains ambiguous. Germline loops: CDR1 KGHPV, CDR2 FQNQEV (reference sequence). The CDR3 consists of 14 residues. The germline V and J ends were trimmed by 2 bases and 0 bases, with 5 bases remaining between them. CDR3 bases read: TGTGCCAGCAGTCTGCCCGATTCTGGAAATACGCTCTAT. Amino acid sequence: CASSLPDSGNTLY. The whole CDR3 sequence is CASSLPDSGNTLYF.

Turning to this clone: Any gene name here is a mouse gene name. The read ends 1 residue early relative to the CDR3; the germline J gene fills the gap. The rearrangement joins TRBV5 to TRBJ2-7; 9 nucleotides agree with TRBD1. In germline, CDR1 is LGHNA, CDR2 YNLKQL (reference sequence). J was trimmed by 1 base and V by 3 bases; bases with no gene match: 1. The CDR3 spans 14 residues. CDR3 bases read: TGTGCCAGCAGCCAGGGACAGGGATCCTATGAACAGTAC. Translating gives CASSQGQGSYEQY. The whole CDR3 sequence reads CASSQGQGSYEQYF.

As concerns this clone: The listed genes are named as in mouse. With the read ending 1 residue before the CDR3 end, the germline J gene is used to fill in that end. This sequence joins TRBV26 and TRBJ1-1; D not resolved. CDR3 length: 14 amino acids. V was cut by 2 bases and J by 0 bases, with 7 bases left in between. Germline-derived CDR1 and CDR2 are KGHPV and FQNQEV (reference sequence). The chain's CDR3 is CASSLTPANTEVFF. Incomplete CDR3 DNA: TGTGCCAGCAGTCTGACACCTGCAAACACAGAAGTCTTC.

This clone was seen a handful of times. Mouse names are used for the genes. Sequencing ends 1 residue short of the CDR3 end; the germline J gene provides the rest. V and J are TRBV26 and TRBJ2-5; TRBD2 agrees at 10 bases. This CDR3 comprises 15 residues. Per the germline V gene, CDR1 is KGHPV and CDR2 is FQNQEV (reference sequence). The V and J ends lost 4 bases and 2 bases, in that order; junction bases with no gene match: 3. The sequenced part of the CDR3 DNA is TGTGCCAGCAGTCGACTGGGGGGTCCCCAAGACACCCAGTAC. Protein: CASSRLGGPQDTQY. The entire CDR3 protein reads CASSRLGGPQDTQYF. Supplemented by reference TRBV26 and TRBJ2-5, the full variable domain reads NSKVIQTPRYLVKGQGQKAKMRCIPEKGHPVVFWYQQNKNNEFKFLINFQNQEVLQQIDMTEKRFSAECPSNSPCSLEIQSSEAGDSALYLCASSRLGGPQDTQYFGPGTRLLVL.

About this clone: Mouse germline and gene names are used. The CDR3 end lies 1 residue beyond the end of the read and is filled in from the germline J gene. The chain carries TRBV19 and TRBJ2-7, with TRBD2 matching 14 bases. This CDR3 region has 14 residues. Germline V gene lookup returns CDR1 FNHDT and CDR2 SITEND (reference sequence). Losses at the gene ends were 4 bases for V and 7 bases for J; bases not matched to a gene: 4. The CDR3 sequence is CASSPGLGGREQYF. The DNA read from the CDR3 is TGTGCCAGCAGTCCGGGACTGGGGGGGCGGGAACAGTAC.

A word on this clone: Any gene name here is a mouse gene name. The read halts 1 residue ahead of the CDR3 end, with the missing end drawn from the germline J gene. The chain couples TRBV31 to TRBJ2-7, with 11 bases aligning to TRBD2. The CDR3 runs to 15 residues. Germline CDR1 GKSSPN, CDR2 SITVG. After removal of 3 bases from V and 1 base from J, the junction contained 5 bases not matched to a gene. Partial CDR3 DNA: TGTGCCTGGAGCCCGACTGGGGGGGGGTCCTATGAACAGTAC. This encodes CAWSPTGGGSYEQY. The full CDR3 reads CAWSPTGGGSYEQYF. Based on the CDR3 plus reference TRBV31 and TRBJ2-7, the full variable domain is AQTIHQWPVAEIKAVGSPLSLGCTIKGKSSPNLYWYWQATGGTLQQLFYSITVGQVESVVQLNLSASRPKDDQFILSTEKLLLSHSGFYLCAWSPTGGGSYEQYFGPGTRLTVL.

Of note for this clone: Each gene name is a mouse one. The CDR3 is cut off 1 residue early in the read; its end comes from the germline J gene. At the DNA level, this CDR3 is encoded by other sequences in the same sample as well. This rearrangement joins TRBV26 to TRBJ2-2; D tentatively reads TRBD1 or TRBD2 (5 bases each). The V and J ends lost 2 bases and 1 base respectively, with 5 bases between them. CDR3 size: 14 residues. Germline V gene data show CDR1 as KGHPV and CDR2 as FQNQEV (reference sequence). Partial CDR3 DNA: TGTGCCAGCAGTCTGGGGGGAAACACCGGGCAGCTCTAC. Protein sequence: CASSLGGNTGQLY. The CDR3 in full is CASSLGGNTGQLYF.

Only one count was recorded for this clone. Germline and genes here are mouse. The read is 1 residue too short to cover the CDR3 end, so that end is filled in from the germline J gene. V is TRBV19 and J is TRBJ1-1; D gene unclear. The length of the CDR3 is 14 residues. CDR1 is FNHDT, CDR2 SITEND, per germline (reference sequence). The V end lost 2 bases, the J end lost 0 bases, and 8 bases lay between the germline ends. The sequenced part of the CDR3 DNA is TGTGCCAGCAGTATTCACAGATCAAACACAGAAGTCTTC. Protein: CASSIHRSNTEVF. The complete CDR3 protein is CASSIHRSNTEVFF.

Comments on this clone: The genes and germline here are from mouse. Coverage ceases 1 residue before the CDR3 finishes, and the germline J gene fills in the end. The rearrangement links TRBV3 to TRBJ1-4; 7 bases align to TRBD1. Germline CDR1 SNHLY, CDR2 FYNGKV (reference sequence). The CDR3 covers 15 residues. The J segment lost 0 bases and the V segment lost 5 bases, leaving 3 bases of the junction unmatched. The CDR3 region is CASSHRGISNERLFF. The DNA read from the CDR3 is TGTGCCAGCAGCCACAGGGGAATTTCCAACGAAAGATTATTT. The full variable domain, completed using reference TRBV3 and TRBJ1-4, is GPKVLQIPSHQIIDMGQMVTLNCDPVSNHLYFYWYKQILGQQMEFLVNFYNGKVMEKSKLFKDQFSVERPDGSYFTLKIQPTALEDSAVYFCASSHRGISNERLFFGHGTKLSVL.

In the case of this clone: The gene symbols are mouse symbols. The CDR3 here is CASSSGAEQYF. The covered CDR3 bases are TGTGCTAGCAGTTCAGGGGCTGAACAGTAC. This sequence joins TRBV29 and TRBJ2-7; D is perhaps TRBD1 (6 bases). The CDR3 end falls 1 residue outside the read, so it is completed with the germline J gene. Germline V gene data show CDR1 as MSHET and CDR2 as SYDVDS. V was clipped by 4 bases and J by 6 bases, with 7 bases between them. This CDR3 has 11 amino acids.

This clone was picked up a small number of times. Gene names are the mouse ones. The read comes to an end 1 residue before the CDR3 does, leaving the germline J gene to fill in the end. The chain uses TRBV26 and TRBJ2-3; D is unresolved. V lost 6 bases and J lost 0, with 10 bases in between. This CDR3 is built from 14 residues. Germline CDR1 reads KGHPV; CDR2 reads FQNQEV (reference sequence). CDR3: CASRLTTSAETLYF. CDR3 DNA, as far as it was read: TGTGCCAGCAGGCTGACAACTAGTGCAGAAACGCTGTAT. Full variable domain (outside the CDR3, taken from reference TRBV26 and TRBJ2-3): NSKVIQTPRYLVKGQGQKAKMRCIPEKGHPVVFWYQQNKNNEFKFLINFQNQEVLQQIDMTEKRFSAECPSNSPCSLEIQSSEAGDSALYLCASRLTTSAETLYFGSGTRLTVL.

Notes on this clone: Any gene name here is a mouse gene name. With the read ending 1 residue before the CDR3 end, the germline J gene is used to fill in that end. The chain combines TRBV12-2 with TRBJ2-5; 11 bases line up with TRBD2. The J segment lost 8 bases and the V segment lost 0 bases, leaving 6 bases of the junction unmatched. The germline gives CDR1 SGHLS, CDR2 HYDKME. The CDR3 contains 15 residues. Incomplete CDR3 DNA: TGTGCCAGCTCTCTCGAGGACTGGGGGGAAGGCACCCAGTAC. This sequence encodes CASSLEDWGEGTQY. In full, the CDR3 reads CASSLEDWGEGTQYF.

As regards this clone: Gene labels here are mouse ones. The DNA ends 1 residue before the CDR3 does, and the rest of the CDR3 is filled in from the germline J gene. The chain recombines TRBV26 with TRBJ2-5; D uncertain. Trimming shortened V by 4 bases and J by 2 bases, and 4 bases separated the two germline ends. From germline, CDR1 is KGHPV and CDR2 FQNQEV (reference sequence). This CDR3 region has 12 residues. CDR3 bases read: TGTGCCAGCAGTCCGGGCCAAGACACCCAGTAC. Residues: CASSPGQDTQY. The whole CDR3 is CASSPGQDTQYF.

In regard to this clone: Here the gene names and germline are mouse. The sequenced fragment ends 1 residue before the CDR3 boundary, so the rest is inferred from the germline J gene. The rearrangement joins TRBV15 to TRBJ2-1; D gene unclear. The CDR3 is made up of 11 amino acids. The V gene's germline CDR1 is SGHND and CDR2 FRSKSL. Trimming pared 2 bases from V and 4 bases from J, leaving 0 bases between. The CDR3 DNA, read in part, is TGTGCCAGCAGTTTATATGCTGAGCAGTTC. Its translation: CASSLYAEQF. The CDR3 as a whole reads CASSLYAEQFF.

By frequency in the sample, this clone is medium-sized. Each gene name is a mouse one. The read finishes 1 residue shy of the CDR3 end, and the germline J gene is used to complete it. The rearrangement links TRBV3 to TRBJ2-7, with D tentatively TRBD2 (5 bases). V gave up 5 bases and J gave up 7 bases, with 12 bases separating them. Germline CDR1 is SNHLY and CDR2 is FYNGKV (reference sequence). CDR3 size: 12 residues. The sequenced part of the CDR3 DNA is TGTGCCAGCAGCCCCCGACTGAGGGAACAGTAC. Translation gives CASSPRLREQY. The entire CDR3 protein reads CASSPRLREQYF.

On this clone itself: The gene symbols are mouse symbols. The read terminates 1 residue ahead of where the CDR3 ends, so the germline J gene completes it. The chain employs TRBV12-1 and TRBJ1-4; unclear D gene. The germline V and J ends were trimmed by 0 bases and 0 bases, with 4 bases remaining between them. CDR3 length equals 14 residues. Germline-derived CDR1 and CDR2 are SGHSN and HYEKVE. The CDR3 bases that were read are TGTGCCAGCTCTCTCCAGATTTCCAACGAAAGATTATTT. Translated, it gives CASSLQISNERLF. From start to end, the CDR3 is CASSLQISNERLFF.

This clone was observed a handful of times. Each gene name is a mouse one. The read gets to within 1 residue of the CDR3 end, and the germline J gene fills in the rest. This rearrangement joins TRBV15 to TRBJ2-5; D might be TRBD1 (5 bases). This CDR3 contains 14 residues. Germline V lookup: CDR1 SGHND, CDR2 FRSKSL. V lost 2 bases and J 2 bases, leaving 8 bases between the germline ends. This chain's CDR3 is CASSLQGIQDTQYF. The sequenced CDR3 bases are TGTGCCAGCAGTTTACAGGGTATCCAAGACACCCAGTAC.